Below are 7 T cell receptor beta chains sequenced from a single sample in a study of siplizumab effects on memory and regulatory T cells. The data were produced by immunoSEQ multiplex PCR, yet TCRdb's version contains in-frame clones alone and is incomplete. The repertoire has roughly 92,000 clones, 94% of them found once; the top ten carry roughly 0.3%. Source material: non-Treg CD4+ T cells sorted from blood. These receptor sequences come from a human donor in good health.

This clone has only one observation. The V and J genes are TRBV5-4 and TRBJ2-2, with 9 positions matching TRBD1. CDR3 size: 16 residues. Trimming removed 0 bases from V and 6 bases from J; junction bases left unmatched: 6. Germline CDR1 SGHNT, CDR2 YYREEE (reference sequence). The CDR3: CASSLDRGLGAGELFF. CDR3 sequence (DNA): TGTGCCAGCAGCTTGGACAGGGGGCTTGGAGCCGGGGAGCTGTTTTTT.

This sequence joins TRBV5-1 and TRBJ1-1; D gene unclear. Trimming took 1 base from V and 0 from J, leaving 4 bases between them. The germline gives CDR1 SGHRS, CDR2 YFSETQ. This CDR3 contains 13 residues. CDR3 residues: CASSLMMNTEAFF. The CDR3 coding sequence is TGCGCCAGCAGCTTGATGATGAACACTGAAGCTTTCTTT.

This rearrangement joins TRBV9 to TRBJ2-3; 8 bases agree with TRBD2. Per the germline V gene, CDR1 is SGDLS and CDR2 is YYNGEE. The ends lost 1 base at V and 6 bases at J; junction bases unmatched: 1. The CDR3 runs 13 residues. CDR3: CASSVLAGDTQYF. CDR3 DNA: TGTGCCAGCAGCGTATTAGCGGGGGATACGCAGTATTTT.

CDR3 protein: CASRSAGGYNEQFF. DNA for the CDR3: TGTGCCAGCAGGTCAGCGGGGGGATACAATGAGCAGTTCTTC. The chain has TRBV2 and TRBJ2-1, with 9 bases matching TRBD2. Germline CDR1 SNHLY, CDR2 FYNNEI. The V segment lost 6 bases and the J segment 4 bases; nucleotides outside the gene matches: 4. CDR3 length equals 14 residues.

The chain joins TRBV5-4 to TRBJ1-1, with D possibly matching TRBD1 (5 bases). Germline V gene data show CDR1 as SGHNT and CDR2 as YYREEE (reference sequence). V dropped 4 bases and J dropped 3 bases, with 13 bases sitting between them. This CDR3 is 14 amino acids long. DNA of the CDR3: TGTGCCAGCAGCGAGGACATTGTCGACACTGAAGCTTTCTTT. Protein: CASSEDIVDTEAFF.

The chain carries TRBV9 and TRBJ2-5, with 7 bases aligning to TRBD2. The CDR3 spans 15 residues. The germline V gene has CDR1 SGDLS and CDR2 YYNGEE. J was trimmed by 1 base and V by 0 bases; bases with no gene match: 3. The CDR3 sequence: CASSVALAAQETQYF. In nucleotides, the CDR3 is TGTGCCAGCAGCGTAGCCCTAGCGGCCCAAGAGACCCAGTACTTC.

This chain connects TRBV2 to TRBJ2-1, with TRBD2 matching over 9 bases. The germline CDR1 and CDR2 sequences are SNHLY and FYNNEI. The CDR3 spans 15 residues. V lost 7 bases, J lost 7 bases, and 11 bases stayed unmatched. CDR3 region: CASTAGTSPMNEQFF. CDR3 DNA: TGTGCCAGCACCGCGGGGACTAGCCCAATGAATGAGCAGTTCTTC.